The entry below describes one T cell receptor beta chain. Its specificity is not known. The sample is drawn from a study of cytomegalovirus exposure and HLA in healthy donors. With 60 Vbeta and 13 Jbeta primers, the PCR was carried out. Generated by immunoSEQ multiplex PCR, the TCRdb table keeps only in-frame clones and is missing some. The repertoire holds 120,000 to 150,000 clones, roughly 86% seen once, with 0.4% to 0.55% in the top ten. The junction had 8 bases not matched to a gene; V was cut back by 6 bases and J by 6 bases. The CDR3 has 14 residues. Germline CDR1 MNHNY, CDR2 SVGAGI (reference sequence). Study-level points and caveats: For presence/absence analyses, sequencing depth was assumed to be roughly uniform across donors. A missense variant in DCLRE1C was later tied to TCR beta V- and J-gene trimming. Later analysis revealed greater clonal expansion in HLA-associated TCR beta chains than in equally common others. Investigators reported under 200 TCR beta chains as tied to cytomegalovirus.

This TCR came from a woman in her thirties or forties in good health and CMV-seronegative. The sample comprised PBMCs. The genes are TRBV6-6 and TRBJ1-5, with 7 positions matching TRBD1. The chain's CDR3 is CASRIDRVGQPQHF. CDR3 sequence (DNA): TGTGCCAGCAGGATAGACAGGGTTGGTCAGCCCCAGCATTTT.